Here is one T cell receptor (beta chain) with its context. Its antigen is still unknown. Unique molecular identifiers tagged the TCRbeta library. TCRdb fed the PCR reads into MiXCR, producing one record per CDR3 protein. The sample lists 700,000 to 950,000 distinct CDR3 sequences; roughly 15% were seen once. The sample comes from a study of T-cell reconstitution after alpha-beta-depleted transplantation in children. Regarding the study as a whole: Elevated TCRbeta diversity at day 60 was traced, in some patients, to surviving recipient T cells and thymic progenitors.

Trimming took 1 base from V and 7 from J, leaving 14 bases between them. Germline V gene lookup returns CDR1 SGHVS and CDR2 FNYEAQ. The CDR3 totals 14 residues. The sample in question was PBMCs, mostly from graft donor cells, obtained 360 days after TCRalphabeta/CD19-depleted stem cell transplant. The sequence came from a male patient between 5 and 17 years old who had a stem cell transplant for acute lymphoblastic leukemia, so the T cells may come from the graft donor. J is TRBJ2-7 and V is TRBV7-6; D uncertain. CDR3 coding DNA: TGTGCCAGCAGCTTAGGTATAGCCCTGGGGGAGCAGTACTTC. Translated: CASSLGIALGEQYF.